The 6 T cell receptor beta chains below all came from one sample that was sequenced in a study of type 1 and type 2 diabetes patients. Amplification started from genomic DNA. Amplification of the beta chain CDR3 used 30 forward and 13 reverse multiplex primers. TCRdb passed the multiplex PCR reads through MiXCR, listing each CDR3 protein once. This sample has 280,000 or so distinct CDR3 sequences, with 45% to 60% found just once. Sequencing was carried out using peripheral blood mononuclear cells (PBMCs). These receptors came from a man aged 18 to 30 with type 2 diabetes.

This clonotype was counted ten times or more. The gene calls are TRBV19 and TRBJ2-7; perhaps TRBD1 as D (5 bases). Per germline, CDR1 LNHDA and CDR2 SQIVND (reference sequence). This CDR3 region has 15 residues. V was clipped by 1 base and J by 3 bases, with 13 bases between them. The CDR3 DNA reads as TGTGCCAGTAGTATAGCGGCGACAGCGTTCTACGAGCAGTACTTC. Translating it yields CASSIAATAFYEQYF. The full variable domain, its missing parts supplied by reference TRBV19 and TRBJ2-7, is DGGITQSPKYLFRKEGQNVTLSCEQNLNHDAMYWYRQDPGQGLRLIYYSQIVNDFQKGDIAEGYSVSREKKESFPLTVTSAQKNPTAFYLCASSIAATAFYEQYFGPGTRLTVT.

This clonotype was seen just once. This chain links TRBV29-1 with TRBJ1-1; D uncertain. The ends were cut back, 4 bases at V and 6 bases at J, with 15 bases in the middle. From germline, CDR1 is SQVTM and CDR2 ANQGSEA. The CDR3 has 13 amino acids. The CDR3 protein is CSVGTMVTSEAFF. The CDR3 bases are TGCAGCGTTGGGACCATGGTGACGTCTGAAGCTTTCTTT.

The V gene is TRBV29-1, the J gene TRBJ2-3, with 10 bases that match TRBD2. Trimming at V came to 6 bases and at J to 4 bases, leaving 7 bases not matched to a gene. The CDR3 is 14 amino acids. Germline V CDR1 and CDR2: SQVTM, ANQGSEA. The CDR3 loop reads CSVIGTSVADTQYF. CDR3 coding DNA: TGCAGCGTGATTGGGACTAGCGTGGCAGATACGCAGTATTTT.

The CDR3 DNA reads as TGTGCCAGCAGTGTGACAGGGCGGAATTCACCCCTCCACTTT. It yields the protein CASSVTGRNSPLHF. The V call is TRBV25-1, the J call TRBJ1-6, with 7 bases matching TRBD1. This CDR3 is built from 14 residues. Germline V gene sequence: CDR1 MGHDK, CDR2 SYGVNS. V gave up 4 bases and J gave up 7 bases; unmatched junction bases: 4.

Comments on this clonotype: At one end, the junction sequence differs from germline, possibly due to a read error. The chain carries TRBV7-3 and TRBJ2-5, with D perhaps matching TRBD2 (7 bases). The CDR3 has 15 residues. Looked up from germline, CDR1 is SGHTA and CDR2 is FQGTGA. This CDR3 is CASSQQGGIEETQYF. The CDR3 nucleotides are TGCGCCAGCAGCCAACAGGGAGGGATCGAAGAGACCCAGTACTTC.

This chain uses TRBV10-3 with TRBJ1-5, with no clear D. V was trimmed by 6 bases and J by 7 bases, leaving 13 bases between them. Germline CDR1 reads ENHRY; CDR2 reads SYGVKD. The length of the CDR3 is 13 residues. DNA for the CDR3: TGTGCCATCAGGTATGACCCGGGACAGCCCCAGCATTTT. It yields the protein CAIRYDPGQPQHF.